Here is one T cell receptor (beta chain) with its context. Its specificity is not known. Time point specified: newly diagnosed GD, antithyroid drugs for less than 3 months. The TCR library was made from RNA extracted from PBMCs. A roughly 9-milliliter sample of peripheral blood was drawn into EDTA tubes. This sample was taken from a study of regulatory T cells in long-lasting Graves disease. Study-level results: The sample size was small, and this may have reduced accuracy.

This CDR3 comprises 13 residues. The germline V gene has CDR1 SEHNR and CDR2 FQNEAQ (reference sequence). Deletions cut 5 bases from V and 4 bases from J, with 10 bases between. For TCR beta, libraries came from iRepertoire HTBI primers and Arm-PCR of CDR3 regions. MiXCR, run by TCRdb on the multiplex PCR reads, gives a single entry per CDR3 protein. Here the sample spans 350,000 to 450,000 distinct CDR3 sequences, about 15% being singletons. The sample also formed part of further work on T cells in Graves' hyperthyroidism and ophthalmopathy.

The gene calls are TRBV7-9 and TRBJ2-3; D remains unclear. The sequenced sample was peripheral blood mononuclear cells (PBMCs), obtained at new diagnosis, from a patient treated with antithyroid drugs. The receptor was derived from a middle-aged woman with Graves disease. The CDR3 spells CASSQILADTQYF. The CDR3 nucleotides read TGTGCCAGCAGCCAGATCTTGGCAGATACGCAGTATTTT. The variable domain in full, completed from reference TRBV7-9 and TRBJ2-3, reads DTGVSQNPRHKITKRGQNVTFRCDPISEHNRLYWYRQTLGQGPEFLTYFQNEAQLEKSRLLSDRFSAERPKGSFSTLEIQRTEQGDSAMYLCASSQILADTQYFGPGTRLTVL.